This T cell receptor (beta chain) is drawn from a study of blood T cell repertoires in COVID-19. Background on the study: T cells, B-cell-depleted T cells, or PBMCs supplied cDNA or gDNA.

As handled by the study authors: The assay estimated nucleated cells by amplifying reference gene primers. Using immunoSEQ multiplex PCR, the repertoire was profiled, and TCRdb retains in-frame clones only, with some absent. V, J and clone size reflect that table, while D and trimming were determined from the DNA. The repertoire holds around 330,000 clones, with 80% to 90% as singletons. The length of the CDR3 is 13 residues. The V end lost 5 bases, the J end lost 5 bases, and 12 bases lay between the germline ends. All enrollees were roughly 18 to 90 years old and from fewer than 30 US areas. The study counted Cohort 3 donors as recovered given two negative PCRs, clearance, or symptom resolution.

Specimen: PBMCs or T cells enriched from blood (not recorded which). This TCR came from a woman under 30 who had recovered from COVID-19. This sequence joins TRBV12-3 or TRBV12-4 and TRBJ2-5; D gene ambiguous. The chain's CDR3 is CASSTLVRETQYF. CDR3 nucleotides: TGTGCCAGCAGTACCTTAGTCCGGGAGACCCAGTACTTC.